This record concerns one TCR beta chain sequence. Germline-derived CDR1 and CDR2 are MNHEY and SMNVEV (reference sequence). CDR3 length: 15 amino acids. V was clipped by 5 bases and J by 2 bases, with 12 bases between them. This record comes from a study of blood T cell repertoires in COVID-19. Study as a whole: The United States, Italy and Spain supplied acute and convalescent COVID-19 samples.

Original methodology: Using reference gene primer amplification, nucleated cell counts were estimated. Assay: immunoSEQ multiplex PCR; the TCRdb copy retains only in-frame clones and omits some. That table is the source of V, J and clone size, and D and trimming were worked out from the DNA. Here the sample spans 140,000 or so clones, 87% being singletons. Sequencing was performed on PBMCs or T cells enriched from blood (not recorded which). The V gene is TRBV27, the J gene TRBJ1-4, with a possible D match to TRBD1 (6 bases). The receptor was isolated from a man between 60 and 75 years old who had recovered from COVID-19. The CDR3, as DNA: TGTGCCAGCAGTACCACCAGGGGCACTAATGAAAAACTGTTTTTT. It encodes CASSTTRGTNEKLFF.